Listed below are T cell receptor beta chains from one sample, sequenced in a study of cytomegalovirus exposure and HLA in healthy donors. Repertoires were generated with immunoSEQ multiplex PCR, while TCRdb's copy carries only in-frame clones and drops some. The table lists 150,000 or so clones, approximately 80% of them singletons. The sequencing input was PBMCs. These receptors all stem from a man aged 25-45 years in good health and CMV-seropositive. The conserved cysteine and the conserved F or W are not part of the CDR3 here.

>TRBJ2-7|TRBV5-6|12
ASSLGGSSYEQY
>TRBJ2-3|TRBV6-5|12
ASSSSGESDTQY
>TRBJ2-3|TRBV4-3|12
ASSQVTSTDTQY
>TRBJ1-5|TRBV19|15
ASMTRQGRVGLQPQH
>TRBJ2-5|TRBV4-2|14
ASSQDPTGGGETQY
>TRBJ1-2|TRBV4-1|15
ASSQWYEGDGFYGYT
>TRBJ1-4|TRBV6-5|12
ASGPRQGHEKLF
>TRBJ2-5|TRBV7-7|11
ASSRTGKETQY
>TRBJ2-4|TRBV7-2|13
ASSLERAAGNIQY
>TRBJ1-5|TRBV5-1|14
ASSLGDRGLQQPQH
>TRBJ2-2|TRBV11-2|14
ASSLVGQSNTGELF
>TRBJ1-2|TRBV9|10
ASSVQPGGYT
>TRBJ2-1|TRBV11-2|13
ASSATSGGPYEQF
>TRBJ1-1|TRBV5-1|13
ASSWNPGSNTEAF
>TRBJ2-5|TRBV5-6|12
ASSSLAGEETQY
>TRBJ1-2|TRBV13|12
ASSLGGGTEGYT
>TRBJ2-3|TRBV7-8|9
ASTDRTAQY
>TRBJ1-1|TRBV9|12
ASSQQGAFTEAF
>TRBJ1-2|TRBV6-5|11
ASSSRVNYGYT
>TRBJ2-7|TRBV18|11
ASSGQGSYEQY
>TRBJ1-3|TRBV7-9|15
ASSHPRQAPSGNTIY
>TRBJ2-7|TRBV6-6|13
ASSYSNGGSYEQY
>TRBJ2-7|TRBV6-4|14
ASNRRGGQSSYEQY
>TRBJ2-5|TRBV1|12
TSSPQYGGKTQY
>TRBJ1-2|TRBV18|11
ASSPAAERGYT
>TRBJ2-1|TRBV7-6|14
ASSYLAGGLKNEQF
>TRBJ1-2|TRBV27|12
ASSLGGANYGYT
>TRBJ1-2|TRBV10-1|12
ASIRTGPNYGYT
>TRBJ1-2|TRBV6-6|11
GATQTGENGYT
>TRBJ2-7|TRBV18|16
ASSPGQGWVRSGYEQY
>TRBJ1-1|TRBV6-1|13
ASSDLPTGNTEAF
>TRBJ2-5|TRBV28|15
ASSLGGWLAGLETQY
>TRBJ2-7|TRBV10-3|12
ATRTTGDSYEQY
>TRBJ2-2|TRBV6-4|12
ASSAGTGAGELF
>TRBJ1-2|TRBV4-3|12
ASSQEPDSAGYT
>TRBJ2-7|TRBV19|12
ASSIGTGGYEQY
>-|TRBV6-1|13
ASSEDREGAYEQY
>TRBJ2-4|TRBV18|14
ASSPPPGLAKNIQY
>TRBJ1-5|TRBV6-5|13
ASNPGQGANQPQH
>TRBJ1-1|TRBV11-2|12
ASSLRAWDTEAF
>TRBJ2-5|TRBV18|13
ASSPTSGGQETQY
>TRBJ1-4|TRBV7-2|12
ASSLEGSRGKLF
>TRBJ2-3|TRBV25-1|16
ASSESGVAGGRADTQY
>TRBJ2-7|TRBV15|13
ATSRQGKGSYEQY
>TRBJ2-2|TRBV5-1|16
ASSLKLAGASNTGELF
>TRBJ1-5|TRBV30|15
AWSVREAQYSNQPQH
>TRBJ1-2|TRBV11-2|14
ASSLGTGATNYGYT